Listed below are T cell receptor beta chains from one sample, sequenced in a study of blood T cells in healthy people across ages. One entry per CDR3 protein results from TCRdb running MiXCR on the 5' RACE reads. The table shows fewer than 2,000,000 distinct CDR3 sequences, with around 36% occurring only once. Sequencing used blood. The receptors shown here come from a woman in her twenties or thirties in good health. CDR3s include the opening cysteine and the closing phenylalanine or tryptophan. The D gene is left open where the match is weak. Only some rows state a clone size, as once, few, many or a class for expanded clones.

J	size	V	D	DNA	CDR3
TRBJ2-3	few	TRBV9	TRBD2	TGTGCCAGCAGCGTCTCGACTAGCGGGGTGAGGGATACGCAGTATTTT	CASSVSTSGVRDTQYF
TRBJ2-5	few	TRBV10-2	TRBD1	TGCGCCAGCCTTGGCCACGGGGACAGGGCACAGACCCAGTACTTC	CASLGHGDRAQTQYF
TRBJ2-5	-	TRBV7-3	-	TGTGCCAGCAGCTTACTAGGAGGGCAAGGGACCCAGTACTTC	CASSLLGGQGTQYF
TRBJ2-1	few	TRBV29-1	-	TGCAGCATCTCACGAAACAATGAGCAGTTCTTC	CSISRNNEQFF
TRBJ1-6	-	TRBV4-1	-	TGCGCCAGCAGCCAAGCAGTGGCAGGTTATAATTCACCCCTCCACTTT	CASSQAVAGYNSPLHF
TRBJ2-1	-	TRBV20-1	-	TGTAGTGCTAGACCAACGGTGGGGGGTATCAATGAGCAGTTCTTC	CSARPTVGGINEQFF
TRBJ2-7	many	TRBV27	TRBD2	TGTGCCAGCAGCCCCGGGGGGGCTAGCTCCTACGAGCAGTACTTC	CASSPGGASSYEQYF
TRBJ2-7	many	TRBV6-1	TRBD1	TGTGCCAGCAGCTACAGGGGGCCCTACGAGCAGTACTTC	CASSYRGPYEQYF
TRBJ2-1	-	TRBV11-2	TRBD2	TGTGCCAGCAGCCGGACTAGCGATACCTACAATGAGCAGTTCTTC	CASSRTSDTYNEQFF
TRBJ1-2	once	TRBV6-6	TRBD1	TGTGCCAGCAGACCGGGACAGCTCTATGGCTACACCTTC	CASRPGQLYGYTF